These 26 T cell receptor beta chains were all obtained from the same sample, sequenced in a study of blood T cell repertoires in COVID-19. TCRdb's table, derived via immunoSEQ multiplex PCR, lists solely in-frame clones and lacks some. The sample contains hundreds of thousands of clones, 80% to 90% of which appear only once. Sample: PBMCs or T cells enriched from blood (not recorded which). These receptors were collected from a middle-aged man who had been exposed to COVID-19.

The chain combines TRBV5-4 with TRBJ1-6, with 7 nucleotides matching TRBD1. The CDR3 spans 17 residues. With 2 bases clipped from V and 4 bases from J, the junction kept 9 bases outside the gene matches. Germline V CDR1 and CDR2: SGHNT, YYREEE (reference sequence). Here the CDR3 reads CASSLLPNRGYNSPLHF. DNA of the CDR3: TGTGCCAGCAGCTTACTTCCCAACAGGGGTTATAATTCACCCCTCCACTTT. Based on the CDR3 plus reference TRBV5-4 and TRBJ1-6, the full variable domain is ETGVTQSPTHLIKTRGQQVTLRCSSQSGHNTVSWYQQALGQGPQFIFQYYREEENGRGNFPPRFSGLQFPNYSSELNVNALELDDSALYLCASSLLPNRGYNSPLHFGNGTRLTVT.

CDR3 in amino acids: CASRGTPYSNQPQHF. CDR3 nucleotide sequence: TGTGCCAGCAGGGGGACACCCTATAGCAATCAGCCCCAGCATTTT. The chain uses TRBV2 and TRBJ1-5; D might be TRBD1 (6 bases). V lost 6 bases and J lost 0, with 12 bases in between. Germline V CDR1 and CDR2: SNHLY, FYNNEI. This CDR3 region has 15 residues. Together with reference TRBV2 and TRBJ1-5, the CDR3 gives the full variable domain: EPEVTQTPSHQVTQMGQEVILRCVPISNHLYFYWYRQILGQKVEFLVSFYNNEISEKSEIFDDQFSVERPDGSNFTLKIRSTKLEDSAMYFCASRGTPYSNQPQHFGDGTRLSIL.

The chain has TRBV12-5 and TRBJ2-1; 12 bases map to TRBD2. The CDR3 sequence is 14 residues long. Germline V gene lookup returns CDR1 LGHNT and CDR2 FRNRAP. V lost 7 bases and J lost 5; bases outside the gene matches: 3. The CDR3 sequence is CASATSGGNNEQFF. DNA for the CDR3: TGTGCTAGTGCAACTAGCGGGGGGAACAATGAGCAGTTCTTC. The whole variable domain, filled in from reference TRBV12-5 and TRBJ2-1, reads DARVTQTPRHKVTEMGQEVTMRCQPILGHNTVFWYRQTMMQGLELLAYFRNRAPLDDSGMPKDRFSAEMPDATLATLKIQPSEPRDSAVYFCASATSGGNNEQFFGPGTRLTVL.

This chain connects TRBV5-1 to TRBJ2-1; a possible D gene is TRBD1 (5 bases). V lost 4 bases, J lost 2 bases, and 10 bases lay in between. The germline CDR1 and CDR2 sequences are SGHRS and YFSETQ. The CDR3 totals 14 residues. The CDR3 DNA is TGCGCCAGCAGCGTAACAGGAACCTACAATGAGCAGTTCTTC. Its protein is CASSVTGTYNEQFF.

CDR3 loop: CASSLVQRNTEAFF. DNA for the CDR3: TGTGCCAGCAGTTTAGTACAGAGGAACACTGAAGCTTTCTTT. This rearrangement joins TRBV28 to TRBJ1-1; no definite D call. The CDR3 extends over 14 amino acids. Deletions cut 2 bases from V and 1 base from J, with 8 bases between. Per the germline V gene, CDR1 is MDHEN and CDR2 is SYDVKM. The full variable domain, rest sourced from reference TRBV28 and TRBJ1-1, is DVKVTQSSRYLVKRTGEKVFLECVQDMDHENMFWYRQDPGLGLRLIYFSYDVKMKEKGDIPEGYSVSREKKERFSLILESASTNQTSMYLCASSLVQRNTEAFFGQGTRLTVV.

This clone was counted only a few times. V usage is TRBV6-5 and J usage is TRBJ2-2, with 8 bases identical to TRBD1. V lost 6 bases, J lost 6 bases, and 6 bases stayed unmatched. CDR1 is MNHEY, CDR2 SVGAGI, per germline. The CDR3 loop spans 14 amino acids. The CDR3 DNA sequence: TGTGCCAGCAGAGACAGGGGATCGGCCGGGGAGCTGTTTTTT. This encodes CASRDRGSAGELFF.

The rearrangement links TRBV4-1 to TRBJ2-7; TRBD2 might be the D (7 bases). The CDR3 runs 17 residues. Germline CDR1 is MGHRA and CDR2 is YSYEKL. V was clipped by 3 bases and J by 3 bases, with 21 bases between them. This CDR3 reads CASSQAPGTGGFYEQYF. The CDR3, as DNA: TGCGCCAGCAGCCAGGCCCCCGGAACGGGGGGCTTCTACGAGCAGTACTTC.

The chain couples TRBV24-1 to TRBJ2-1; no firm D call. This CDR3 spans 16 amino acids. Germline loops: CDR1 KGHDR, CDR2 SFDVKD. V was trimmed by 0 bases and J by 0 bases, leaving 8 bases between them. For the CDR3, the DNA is TGTGCCACCAGTGATTTGGAGGCAAGCTCCTACAATGAGCAGTTCTTC. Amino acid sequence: CATSDLEASSYNEQFF.

The CDR3 sequence: CAWGTGLQVFF. The CDR3 DNA follows: TGTGCCTGGGGGACGGGACTGCAGGTTTTCTTT. The rearrangement links TRBV30 to TRBJ1-1, with D possibly matching TRBD1 (5 bases). Germline loops: CDR1 GTSNPN, CDR2 SVGIG (reference sequence). V gave up 5 bases and J gave up 13 bases, with 17 bases separating them. The CDR3 is 11 residues long.

The CDR3 here is CATQRTGGDGYTF. Here the CDR3 DNA reads TGTGCCACGCAAAGGACAGGGGGCGATGGCTACACCTTC. The V gene is TRBV10-3, the J gene TRBJ1-2; 11 bases are a match to TRBD1. The CDR3 length is 13 residues. CDR1 and CDR2 (germline): ENHRY, SYGVKD. The V and J ends lost 10 bases and 6 bases, in that order; junction bases with no gene match: 7.

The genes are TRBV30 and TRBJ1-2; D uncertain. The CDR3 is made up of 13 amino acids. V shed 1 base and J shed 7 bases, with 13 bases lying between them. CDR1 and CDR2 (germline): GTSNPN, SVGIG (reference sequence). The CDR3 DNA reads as TGTGCCTGGAGTGGGACGGGCCGGGGTGGCTACACCTTC. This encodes CAWSGTGRGGYTF.

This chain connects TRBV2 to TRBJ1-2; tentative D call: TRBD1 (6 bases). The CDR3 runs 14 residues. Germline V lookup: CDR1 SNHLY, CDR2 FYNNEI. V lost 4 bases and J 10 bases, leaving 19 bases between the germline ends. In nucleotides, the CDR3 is TGTGCCAGCAGTGTGGAAAAGGGCCGGACAGCCTACACCTTC. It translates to CASSVEKGRTAYTF.

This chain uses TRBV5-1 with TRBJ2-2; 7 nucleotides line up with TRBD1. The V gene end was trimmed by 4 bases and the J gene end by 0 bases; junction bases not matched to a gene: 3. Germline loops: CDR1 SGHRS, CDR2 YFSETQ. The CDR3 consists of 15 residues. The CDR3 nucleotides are TGCGCCAGCAGCAGAGACAGGGCGAACACCGGGGAGCTGTTTTTT. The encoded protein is CASSRDRANTGELFF.

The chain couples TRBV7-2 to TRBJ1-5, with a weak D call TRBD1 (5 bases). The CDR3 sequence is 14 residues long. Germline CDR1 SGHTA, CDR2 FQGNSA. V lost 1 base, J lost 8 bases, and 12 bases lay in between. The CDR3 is CASSLVGGLEPQHF. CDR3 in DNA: TGTGCCAGCAGCTTAGTGGGGGGGTTGGAGCCCCAGCATTTT.

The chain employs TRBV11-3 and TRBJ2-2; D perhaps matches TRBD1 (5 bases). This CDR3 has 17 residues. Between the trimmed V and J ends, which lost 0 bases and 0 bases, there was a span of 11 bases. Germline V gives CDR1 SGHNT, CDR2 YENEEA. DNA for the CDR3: TGTGCCAGCAGCTTAGAACAGGCCGAGGCGAACACCGGGGAGCTGTTTTTT. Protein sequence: CASSLEQAEANTGELFF.

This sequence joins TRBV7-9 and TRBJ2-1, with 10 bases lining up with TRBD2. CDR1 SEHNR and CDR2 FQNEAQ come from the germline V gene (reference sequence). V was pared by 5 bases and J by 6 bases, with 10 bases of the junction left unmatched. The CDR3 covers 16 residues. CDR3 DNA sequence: TGTGCCAGCAGCGCCCGGAGCGGGGGGGCCGCCAATGAGCAGTTCTTC. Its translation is CASSARSGGAANEQFF.

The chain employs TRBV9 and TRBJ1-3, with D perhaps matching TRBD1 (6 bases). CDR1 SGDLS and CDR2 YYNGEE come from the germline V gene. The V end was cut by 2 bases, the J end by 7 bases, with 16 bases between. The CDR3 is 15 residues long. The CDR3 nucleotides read TGTGCCAGCAGCGTGGAACCCAGGGGCGGCAACACCATATATTTT. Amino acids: CASSVEPRGGNTIYF. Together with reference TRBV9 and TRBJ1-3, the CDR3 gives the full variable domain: DSGVTQTPKHLITATGQRVTLRCSPRSGDLSVYWYQQSLDQGLQFLIQYYNGEERAKGNILERFSAQQFPDLHSELNLSSLELGDSALYFCASSVEPRGGNTIYFGEGSWLTVV.

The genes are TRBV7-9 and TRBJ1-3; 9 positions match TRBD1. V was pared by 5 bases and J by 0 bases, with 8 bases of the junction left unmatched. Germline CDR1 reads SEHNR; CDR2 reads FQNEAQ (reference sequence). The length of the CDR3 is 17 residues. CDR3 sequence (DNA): TGTGCCAGCAGCGGATGGGACAGGGCCAACTCTGGAAACACCATATATTTT. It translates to CASSGWDRANSGNTIYF.

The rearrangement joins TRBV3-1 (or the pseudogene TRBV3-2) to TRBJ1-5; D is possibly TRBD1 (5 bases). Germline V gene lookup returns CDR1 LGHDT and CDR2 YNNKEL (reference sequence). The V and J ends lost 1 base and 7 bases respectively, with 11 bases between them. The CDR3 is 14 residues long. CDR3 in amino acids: CASSQVGEGQPQHF. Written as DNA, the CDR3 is TGTGCCAGCAGCCAAGTGGGGGAGGGCCAGCCCCAGCATTTT.

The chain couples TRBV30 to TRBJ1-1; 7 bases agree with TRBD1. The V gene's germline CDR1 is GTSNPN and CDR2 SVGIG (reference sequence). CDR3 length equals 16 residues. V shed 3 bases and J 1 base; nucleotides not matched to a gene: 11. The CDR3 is CAWRRVWDSQNTEAFF. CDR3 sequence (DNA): TGTGCCTGGAGACGAGTTTGGGACAGCCAGAACACTGAAGCTTTCTTT.

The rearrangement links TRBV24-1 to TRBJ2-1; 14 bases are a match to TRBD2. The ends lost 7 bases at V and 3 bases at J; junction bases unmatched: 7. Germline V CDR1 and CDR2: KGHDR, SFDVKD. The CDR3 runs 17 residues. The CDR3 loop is CATSRTSGRYDYNEQFF. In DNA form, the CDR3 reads TGTGCCACCAGCCGGACTAGCGGGAGGTACGACTACAATGAGCAGTTCTTC.

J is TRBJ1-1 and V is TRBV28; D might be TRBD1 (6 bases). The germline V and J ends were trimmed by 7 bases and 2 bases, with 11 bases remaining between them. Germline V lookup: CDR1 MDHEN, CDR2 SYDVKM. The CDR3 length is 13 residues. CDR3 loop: CASNGQPNTEAFF. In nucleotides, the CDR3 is TGTGCCAGCAACGGACAGCCAAACACTGAAGCTTTCTTT.

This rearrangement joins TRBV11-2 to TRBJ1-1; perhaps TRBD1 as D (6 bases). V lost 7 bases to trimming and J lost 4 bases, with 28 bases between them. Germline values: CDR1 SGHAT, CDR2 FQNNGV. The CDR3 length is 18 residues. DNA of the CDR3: TGTGCCAGCACCTTGTACGGACCCGGGGGGGCGGGTGGCACTGAAGCTTTCTTT. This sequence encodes CASTLYGPGGAGGTEAFF.

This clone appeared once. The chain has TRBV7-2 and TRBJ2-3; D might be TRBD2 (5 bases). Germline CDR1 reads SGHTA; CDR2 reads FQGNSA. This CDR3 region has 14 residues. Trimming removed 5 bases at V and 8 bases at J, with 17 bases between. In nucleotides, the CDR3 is TGTGCCAGCAGCCCCGCGAAGGATGCGGGTACGCAGTATTTT. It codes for CASSPAKDAGTQYF.

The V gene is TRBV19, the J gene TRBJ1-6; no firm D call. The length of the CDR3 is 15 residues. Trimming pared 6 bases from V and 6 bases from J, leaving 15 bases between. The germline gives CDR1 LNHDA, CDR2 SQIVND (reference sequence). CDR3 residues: CASRNQANGNSPLHF. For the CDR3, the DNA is TGTGCCAGTAGAAACCAGGCTAACGGTAATTCACCCCTCCACTTT.

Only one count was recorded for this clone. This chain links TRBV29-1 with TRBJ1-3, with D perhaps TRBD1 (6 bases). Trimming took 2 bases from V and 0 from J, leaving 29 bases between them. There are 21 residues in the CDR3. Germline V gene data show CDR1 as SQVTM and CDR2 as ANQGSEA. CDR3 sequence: CSVEPRPRPNRQADSGNTIYF. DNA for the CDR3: TGCAGCGTTGAACCGCGACCAAGGCCGAATAGACAGGCAGACTCTGGAAACACCATATATTTT.